Reported below is one TCR beta chain. In TCRdb, the 5' RACE reads were re-called with MiXCR into one record per CDR3 protein. The sample contains roughly 54,000 distinct CDR3 sequences, approximately 17% of which appear only once. CDR1 is DFQATT, CDR2 SNEGSKA, per germline (reference sequence). The V end lost 5 bases, the J end lost 4 bases, and 12 bases lay between the germline ends. CDR3 size: 13 residues. The chain combines TRBV20-1 with TRBJ1-5; D is perhaps TRBD1 (5 bases). The sample taken for sequencing was naive CD4+ T cells sorted from blood. The subset was: naive CD4+ T cells, CD4+CD45RA+CD25-. This TCR came from a female donor with breast cancer. CDR3 sequence: CSALRQHNQPQHF. In DNA, the CDR3 is TGCAGTGCTCTTAGACAGCATAATCAGCCCCAGCATTTT.